This TCR beta chain derives from a study of blood T cells in healthy people across ages. Study-wide findings and caveats: CMV infection status of these donors was not known.

CDR1 MGHDK and CDR2 SYGVNS come from the germline V gene. V lost 4 bases, J lost 4 bases, and 5 bases lay in between. CDR3 size: 13 residues. PCR was performed a second time for about 6 to 12 cycles using a sample-barcoded 5' primer and a J-beta primer mix. A minimum of 3 million CDR3-containing paired-end reads was obtained for each sample. MiXCR, applied by TCRdb to the 5' RACE reads, yields one record per CDR3 protein. This sample carries 890,000 or so distinct CDR3 sequences, around 68% of them seen once, and the ten largest clones take about 30%. In the case of this clonotype: Its antigen is not identified.

The receptor comes from a man aged 30 to 39 in good health. Input material: blood. J is TRBJ1-6 and V is TRBV25-1; D unresolved. The CDR3 spells CASSAGYNSPLHF. In DNA form, the CDR3 reads TGTGCCAGCAGTGCAGGATATAATTCACCCCTCCACTTT. The entire variable domain, with the rest obtained from reference TRBV25-1 and TRBJ1-6, is as follows: EADIYQTPRYLVIGTGKKITLECSQTMGHDKMYWYQQDPGMELHLIHYSYGVNSTEKGDLSSESTVSRIRTEHFPLTLESARPSHTSQYLCASSAGYNSPLHFGNGTRLTVT.